These T cell receptor beta chains were read from a single sample in a study of T cell responses to AZD1222 COVID-19 vaccine. TCRdb's table, derived via immunoSEQ multiplex PCR, lists solely in-frame clones and lacks some. This sample carries about 120,000 clones, approximately 89% of them seen once, and the ten largest clones take 4.4%. Sequenced material: peripheral blood, taken on day 0 of AZD1222 vaccination. The source is an adult in good health. CDR3s include the opening cysteine and the closing phenylalanine or tryptophan. D genes are given only for firm matches. Expanded clones get a size class; other rows say once, few or many, or leave the size out.

D | J | V | size | DNA | CDR3
. | TRBJ1-6 | TRBV21-1 | . | TGTGCCAGCAGCAAGGGAATGCCACCCCTCCACTTT | CASSKGMPPLHF
. | TRBJ1-5 | TRBV10-2 | . | TGCGCCAGCAGAAGACAGGATTCGGGCAATCAGCCCCAGCATTTT | CASRRQDSGNQPQHF
. | TRBJ1-5 | TRBV27 | . | TGTGCCAGCAGCCGGACCGTACTTCAGCCCCAGCATTTT | CASSRTVLQPQHF
. | TRBJ2-5 | TRBV2 | . | TGTGCCAGCAGTGAAATTGGAGCTCGGGGGGAGACCCAGTACTTC | CASSEIGARGETQYF
. | TRBJ2-7 | TRBV11-1 | . | TGTGCCAGCAGCTTAGTGGGGGACGTATCCGAGCAGTACTTC | CASSLVGDVSEQYF
. | TRBJ1-6 | TRBV6-6 | . | TGTGCCAGCAGTTACTCCTGGGATTACTATAATTCACCCCTCCACTTT | CASSYSWDYYNSPLHF
. | TRBJ1-2 | TRBV4-1 | . | TGCGCCAGCAGCCAAGAACCTTCCGGCCGCGGCTACACCTTC | CASSQEPSGRGYTF
TRBD2 | TRBJ2-1 | TRBV4-1 | few | TGCGCCAGCAGCCAGACTAGCGGCTCCTACAATGAGCAGTTCTTC | CASSQTSGSYNEQFF
. | TRBJ2-7 | TRBV24-1 | . | TGTGCCACCAGTCCGGGGGGGACAGGGAGGTACGAGCAGTACTTC | CATSPGGTGRYEQYF
. | TRBJ1-2 | TRBV19 | . | TGTGCCAGTAGTACGGGACGGGAAAGAACTGGCTACACCTTC | CASSTGRERTGYTF
TRBD2 | TRBJ2-1 | TRBV7-2 | . | TGTGCCAGCAGCGCGAGGACTAGCGGGAGTCCTGAGCAGTTCTTC | CASSARTSGSPEQFF
TRBD1 | TRBJ2-1 | TRBV19 | once | TGTGCCAGTAGTATAGTATCCGGGACAGGGCTGTACAATGAGCAGTTCTTC | CASSIVSGTGLYNEQFF
. | TRBJ2-2 | TRBV4-1 | . | TGCGCCAGCAGCCAAGATTCCCACCGGGGCACCGGGGAGCTGTTTTTT | CASSQDSHRGTGELFF
. | TRBJ2-7 | TRBV27 | . | TGTGCCAGCAGTTTATGGGGAGGATACGAGCAGTACTTC | CASSLWGGYEQYF
. | TRBJ2-7 | TRBV6-1 | . | TGTGCCAGCAGTGAAAACAGGGCTGGCGAGCAGTACTTC | CASSENRAGEQYF
TRBD2 | TRBJ2-3 | TRBV6-1 | . | TGTGCCAGCAGTGAACAGGGGCTAGCGGGAGGCCCCGGTACGCAGTATTTT | CASSEQGLAGGPGTQYF
. | TRBJ2-7 | TRBV10-3 | . | TGTGCCATCAGTGAGGGGGGTGGTAGGAGTATCGAGCAGTACTTC | CAISEGGGRSIEQYF
TRBD2 | TRBJ2-1 | TRBV19 | . | TGTGCCAGTAGTGTCTCGGGGGGGACCTACAATGAGCAGTTCTTC | CASSVSGGTYNEQFF
. | TRBJ1-1 | TRBV28 | . | TGTGCCAGCAGTTTGCACACAGGAGATAACACTGAAGCTTTCTTT | CASSLHTGDNTEAFF
. | TRBJ2-3 | TRBV18 | . | TGTGCCAGCTGTCCAACCAGCACAGATACGCAGTATTTT | CASCPTSTDTQYF
. | TRBJ2-1 | TRBV7-6 | . | TGTGCCAGCAGCTTGTACTCAGGGGATGAGCAGTTCTTC | CASSLYSGDEQFF
TRBD1 | TRBJ1-1 | TRBV28 | . | TGTGCCAGCAGTTTACCAGGGGGCACTGAAGCTTTCTTT | CASSLPGGTEAFF